Shown below are 4 T cell receptor beta chains from a single sample sequenced in a study of blood T cell repertoires in COVID-19. The assay was immunoSEQ multiplex PCR, and TCRdb's table has in-frame clones only and misses some. Here the sample spans about 300,000 clones, 70% to 85% being singletons. Sample: peripheral blood. The receptors stem from a human donor with COVID-19, enrolled during active disease. The donor label of this sample is uncertain.

This sequence joins TRBV20-1 and TRBJ2-3, with TRBD2 identical over 14 bases. The V and J ends lost 3 bases and 6 bases, in that order; junction bases with no gene match: 8. This CDR3 spans 16 amino acids. Germline V gives CDR1 DFQATT, CDR2 SNEGSKA (reference sequence). The CDR3 region has the DNA TGCAGTGCTAGTCCGGGACTAGCGGGAGCACACGATACGCAGTATTTT. Protein: CSASPGLAGAHDTQYF.

CDR3 sequence: CASSILIAFSTDTQYF. For the CDR3, the DNA is TGTGCCAGTAGTATCCTCATAGCGTTTAGCACAGATACGCAGTATTTT. J is TRBJ2-3 and V is TRBV19; TRBD2 is a possible D gene (5 bases). The V and J ends lost 3 bases and 0 bases respectively, with 13 bases between them. The CDR3 length is 16 residues. Germline V gene data show CDR1 as LNHDA and CDR2 as SQIVND (reference sequence).

This chain joins TRBV19 and TRBJ1-5; D ambiguous. V was shortened by 5 bases and J by 7 bases, with 12 bases between the two germline ends. This CDR3 comprises 13 residues. Germline CDR1 reads LNHDA; CDR2 reads SQIVND (reference sequence). CDR3: CASSSEVIQPQHF. The CDR3 DNA sequence: TGTGCCAGTAGTTCAGAGGTAATACAGCCCCAGCATTTT.

The chain recombines TRBV5-4 with TRBJ1-1; D unclear. This CDR3 has 15 amino acids. V lost 1 base to trimming and J lost 5 bases, with 15 bases between them. Germline-derived CDR1 and CDR2 are SGHNT and YYREEE (reference sequence). CDR3 bases: TGTGCCAGCAGCTTGTTACTTCCAGGTAGGACTGAAGCTTTCTTT. Amino acids: CASSLLLPGRTEAFF.